This T cell receptor beta chain stems from a study of T cell responses to AZD1222 COVID-19 vaccine. The method was immunoSEQ multiplex PCR; TCRdb's version includes in-frame clones alone and lacks a portion of them. The sample carries over 100,000 clones, 70% to 90% recorded once. Overall study results and limits: White British donors predominated, females outnumbered males, and clonal diversity was possibly underestimated.

The germline CDR1 and CDR2 sequences are MNHNS and SASEGT. This CDR3 region has 16 residues. V was pared by 0 bases and J by 0 bases, with 5 bases of the junction left unmatched. A word on this clone: The antigen is unknown.

The source was peripheral blood, collected on day 0 of AZD1222 vaccination. The TCR comes from an adult in good health. The rearrangement joins TRBV6-1 to TRBJ2-7; the match to TRBD2 covers 7 bases. The CDR3 region has the DNA TGTGCCAGCAGTGAAGCGGGAGGGCGGTACTCCTACGAGCAGTACTTC. Translating it yields CASSEAGGRYSYEQYF.